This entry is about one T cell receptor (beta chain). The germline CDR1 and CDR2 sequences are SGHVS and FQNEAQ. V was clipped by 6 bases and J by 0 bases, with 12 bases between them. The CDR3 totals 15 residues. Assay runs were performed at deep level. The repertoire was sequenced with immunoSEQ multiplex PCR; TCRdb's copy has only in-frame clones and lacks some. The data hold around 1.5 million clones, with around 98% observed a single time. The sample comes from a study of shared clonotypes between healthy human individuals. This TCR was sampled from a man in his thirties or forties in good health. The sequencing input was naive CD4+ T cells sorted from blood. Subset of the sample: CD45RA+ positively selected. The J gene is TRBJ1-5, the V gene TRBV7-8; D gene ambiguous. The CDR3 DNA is TGTGCCAGCAGTTCTAGCGGCAATAGCAATCAGCCCCAGCATTTT. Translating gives CASSSSGNSNQPQHF.